This TCR beta chain originates from a study of blood T cell repertoires in COVID-19. The cohort comprised adults aged about 18 to 89 years residing in about two dozen US areas. Germline V CDR1 and CDR2: MDHEN, SYDVKM. The V and J ends lost 7 bases and 0 bases respectively, with 21 bases between them. This CDR3 spans 17 amino acids. Sequenced by immunoSEQ multiplex PCR; TCRdb stores in-frame clones only, minus some. The table lists fewer than 200,000 clones, approximately 87% of them singletons, with approximately 4.4% in the top ten. The material sequenced was PBMCs or T cells enriched from blood (not recorded which). The chain couples TRBV28 to TRBJ1-1, with D unclear. This TCR was sampled from a woman between 50 and 59 years old who had recovered from COVID-19. The CDR3 region is CASISGGPLRMNTEAFF. The CDR3 DNA is TGTGCCAGCATCTCAGGAGGACCGCTACGGATGAACACTGAAGCTTTCTTT.